The 5 T cell receptor beta chains below all came from one sample that was sequenced in a study of T cells in Graves' hyperthyroidism and ophthalmopathy. Amplified TCR beta CDR3 regions derived from RNA transcripts. With the HTBI primer set, the TCR CDR3 went through a first round of RT-PCR. TCRdb passed the multiplex PCR reads through MiXCR, listing each CDR3 protein once. The sample includes about 300,000 distinct CDR3 sequences, roughly 18% of them seen just once. The source material was blood. These receptors all come from a man aged 45-60 years with Graves' ophthalmopathy.

This clonotype was found many times. The V and J genes are TRBV3-1 and TRBJ2-7, with D possibly TRBD2 on 6 matching bases. The V gene lost 3 bases and the J gene lost 2 bases, with 11 bases spanning the gap. The germline gives CDR1 LGHDT, CDR2 YNNKEL (reference sequence). This CDR3 region has 14 residues. CDR3 sequence reads: CASSQRGIAYEQYF. CDR3 bases: TGTGCCAGCAGCCAGCGGGGAATCGCCTACGAGCAGTACTTC.

This clonotype has ten or more counts. V usage is TRBV5-5 and J usage is TRBJ2-1; D may be TRBD2 (5 bases). Per the germline V gene, CDR1 is SGHKS and CDR2 is YYEKEE (reference sequence). The CDR3 is made up of 13 amino acids. Trimming removed 4 bases from V and 7 bases from J, with 12 bases in between. CDR3 in amino acids: CASSQGAENEQFF. Here the CDR3 DNA reads TGTGCCAGCAGCCAAGGAGCGGAGAATGAGCAGTTCTTC.

This sequence joins TRBV28 and TRBJ2-5; 8 bases are shared with TRBD1. CDR1 and CDR2 (germline): MDHEN, SYDVKM. V was pared by 7 bases and J by 5 bases, with 6 bases of the junction left unmatched. This CDR3 contains 13 residues. CDR3 amino acids: CASKLYRGETQYF. DNA for the CDR3: TGTGCCAGCAAATTATACAGGGGGGAGACCCAGTACTTC.

This clonotype was seen more than once but under ten times. The chain uses TRBV2 and TRBJ1-1; D gene uncertain. The V end lost 7 bases, the J end lost 6 bases, and 15 bases lay between the germline ends. There are 13 residues in the CDR3. The germline CDR1 and CDR2 sequences are SNHLY and FYNNEI. The CDR3 region is CASTTPGIAEAFF. The CDR3 DNA sequence: TGTGCCAGCACGACACCGGGAATAGCTGAAGCTTTCTTT.

The chain is built from TRBV19 and TRBJ2-1; the D gene could be TRBD1 or TRBD2 (6 bases each). V was cut by 3 bases and J by 5 bases, with 14 bases left in between. Germline CDR1 reads LNHDA; CDR2 reads SQIVND (reference sequence). The CDR3 covers 15 residues. CDR3 in DNA: TGTGCCAGTAGTATCTGGGGGCCGGGAGACAATGAGCAGTTCTTC. Amino acids: CASSIWGPGDNEQFF.